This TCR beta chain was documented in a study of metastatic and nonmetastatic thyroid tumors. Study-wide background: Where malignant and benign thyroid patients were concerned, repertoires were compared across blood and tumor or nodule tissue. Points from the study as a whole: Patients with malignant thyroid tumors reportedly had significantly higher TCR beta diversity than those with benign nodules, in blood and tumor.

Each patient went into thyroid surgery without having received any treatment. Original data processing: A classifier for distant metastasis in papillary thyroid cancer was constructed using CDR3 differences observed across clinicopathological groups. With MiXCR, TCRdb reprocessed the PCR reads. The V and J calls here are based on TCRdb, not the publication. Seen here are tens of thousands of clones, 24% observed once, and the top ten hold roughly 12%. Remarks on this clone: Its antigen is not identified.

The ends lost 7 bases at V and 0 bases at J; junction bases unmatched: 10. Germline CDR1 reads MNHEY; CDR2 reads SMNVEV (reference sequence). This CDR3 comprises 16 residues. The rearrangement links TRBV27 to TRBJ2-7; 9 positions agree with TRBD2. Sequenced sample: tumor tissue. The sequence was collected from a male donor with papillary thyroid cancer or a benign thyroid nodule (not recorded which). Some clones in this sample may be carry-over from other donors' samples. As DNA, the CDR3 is TGTGCCAGCATCCGTGGTGGACTAGCGTCCTCCTACGAGCAGTACTTC. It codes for CASIRGGLASSYEQYF.